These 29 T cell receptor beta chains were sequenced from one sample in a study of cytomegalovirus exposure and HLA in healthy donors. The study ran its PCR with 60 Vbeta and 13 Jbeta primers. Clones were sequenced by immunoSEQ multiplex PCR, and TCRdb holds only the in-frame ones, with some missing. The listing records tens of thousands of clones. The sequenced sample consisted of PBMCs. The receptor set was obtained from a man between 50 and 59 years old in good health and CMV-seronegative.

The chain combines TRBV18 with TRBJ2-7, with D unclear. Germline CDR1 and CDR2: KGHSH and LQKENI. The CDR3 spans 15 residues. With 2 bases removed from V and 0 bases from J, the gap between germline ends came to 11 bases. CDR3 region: CASSPGPRISYEQYF. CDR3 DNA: TGTGCCAGCTCACCAGGGCCCAGGATCTCCTACGAGCAGTACTTC.

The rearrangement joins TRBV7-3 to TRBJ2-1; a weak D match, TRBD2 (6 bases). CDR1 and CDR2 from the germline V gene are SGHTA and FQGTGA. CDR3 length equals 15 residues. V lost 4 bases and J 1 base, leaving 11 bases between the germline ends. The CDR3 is CASSSPGGSYNEQFF. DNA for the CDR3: TGTGCCAGCAGCTCGCCCGGGGGATCCTACAATGAGCAGTTCTTC.

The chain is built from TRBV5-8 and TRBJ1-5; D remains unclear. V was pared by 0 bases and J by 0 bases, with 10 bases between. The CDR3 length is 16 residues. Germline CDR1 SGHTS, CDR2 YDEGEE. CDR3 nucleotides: TGTGCCAGCAGCTTGGGGGCAGTTCTTAGCAATCAGCCCCAGCATTTT. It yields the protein CASSLGAVLSNQPQHF.

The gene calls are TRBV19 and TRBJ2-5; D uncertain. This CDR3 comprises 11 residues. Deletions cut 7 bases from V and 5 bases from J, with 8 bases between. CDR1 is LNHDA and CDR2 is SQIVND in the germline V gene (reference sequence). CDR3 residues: CASMFGETQYF. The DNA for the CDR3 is TGTGCCAGTATGTTCGGGGAGACCCAGTACTTC. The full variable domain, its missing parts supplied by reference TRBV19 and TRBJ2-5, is DGGITQSPKYLFRKEGQNVTLSCEQNLNHDAMYWYRQDPGQGLRLIYYSQIVNDFQKGDIAEGYSVSREKKESFPLTVTSAQKNPTAFYLCASMFGETQYFGPGTRLLVL.

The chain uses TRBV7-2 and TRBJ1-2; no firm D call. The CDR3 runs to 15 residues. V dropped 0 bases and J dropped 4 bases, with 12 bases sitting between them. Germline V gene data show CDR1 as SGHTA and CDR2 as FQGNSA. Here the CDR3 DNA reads TGTGCCAGCAGCTTAGCCGGTCTGGTTCCCTATGGCTACACCTTC. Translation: CASSLAGLVPYGYTF.

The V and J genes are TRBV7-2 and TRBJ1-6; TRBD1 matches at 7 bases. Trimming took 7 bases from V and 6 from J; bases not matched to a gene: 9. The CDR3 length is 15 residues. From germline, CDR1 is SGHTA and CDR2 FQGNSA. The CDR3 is CASTMAGGTNSPLHF. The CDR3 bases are TGTGCCAGCACGATGGCAGGGGGAACTAATTCACCCCTCCACTTT.

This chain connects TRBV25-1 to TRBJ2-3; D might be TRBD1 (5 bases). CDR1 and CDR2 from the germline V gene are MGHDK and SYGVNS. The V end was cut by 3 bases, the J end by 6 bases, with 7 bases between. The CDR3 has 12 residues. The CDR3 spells CASSDSGDTQYF. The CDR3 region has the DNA TGTGCCAGCAGTGATTCAGGGGATACGCAGTATTTT.

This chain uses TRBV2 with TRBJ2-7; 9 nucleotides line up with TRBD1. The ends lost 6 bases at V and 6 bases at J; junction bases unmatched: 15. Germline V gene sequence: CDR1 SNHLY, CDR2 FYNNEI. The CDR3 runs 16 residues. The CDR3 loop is CASREPGTGTRGEQYF. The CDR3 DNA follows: TGTGCCAGCAGGGAGCCCGGGACAGGGACCCGCGGCGAGCAGTACTTC.

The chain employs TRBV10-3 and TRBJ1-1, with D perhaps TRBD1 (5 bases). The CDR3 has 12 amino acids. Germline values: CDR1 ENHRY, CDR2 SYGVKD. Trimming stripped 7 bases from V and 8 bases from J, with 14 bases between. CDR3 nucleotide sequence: TGTGCCATCACGGCTTTGGAGGGGGAAGCTTTCTTT. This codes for CAITALEGEAFF.

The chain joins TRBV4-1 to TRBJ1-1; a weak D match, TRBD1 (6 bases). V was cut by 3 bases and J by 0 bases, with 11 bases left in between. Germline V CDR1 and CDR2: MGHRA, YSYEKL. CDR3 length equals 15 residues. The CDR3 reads CASSQTGHLNTEAFF. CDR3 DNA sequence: TGCGCCAGCAGCCAGACGGGACACCTGAACACTGAAGCTTTCTTT.

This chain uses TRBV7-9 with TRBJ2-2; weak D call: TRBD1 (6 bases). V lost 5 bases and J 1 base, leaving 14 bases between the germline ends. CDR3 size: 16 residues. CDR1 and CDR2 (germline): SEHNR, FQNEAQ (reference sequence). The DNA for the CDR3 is TGTGCCAGCAGCCCTCGACAGGCGCAGAACACCGGGGAGCTGTTTTTT. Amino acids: CASSPRQAQNTGELFF.

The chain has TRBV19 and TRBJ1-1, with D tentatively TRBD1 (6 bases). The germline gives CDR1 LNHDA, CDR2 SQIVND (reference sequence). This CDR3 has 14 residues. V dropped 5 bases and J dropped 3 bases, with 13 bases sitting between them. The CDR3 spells CASSATGGHTEAFF. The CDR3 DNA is TGTGCCAGTAGTGCGACAGGCGGACACACTGAAGCTTTCTTT. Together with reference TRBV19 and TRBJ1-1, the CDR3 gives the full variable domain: DGGITQSPKYLFRKEGQNVTLSCEQNLNHDAMYWYRQDPGQGLRLIYYSQIVNDFQKGDIAEGYSVSREKKESFPLTVTSAQKNPTAFYLCASSATGGHTEAFFGQGTRLTVV.

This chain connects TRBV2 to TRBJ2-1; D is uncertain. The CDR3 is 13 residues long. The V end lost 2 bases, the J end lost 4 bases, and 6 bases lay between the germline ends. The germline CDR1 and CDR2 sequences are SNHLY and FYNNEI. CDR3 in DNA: TGTGCCAGCAGTGAACAGACTTACAATGAGCAGTTCTTC. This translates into CASSEQTYNEQFF.

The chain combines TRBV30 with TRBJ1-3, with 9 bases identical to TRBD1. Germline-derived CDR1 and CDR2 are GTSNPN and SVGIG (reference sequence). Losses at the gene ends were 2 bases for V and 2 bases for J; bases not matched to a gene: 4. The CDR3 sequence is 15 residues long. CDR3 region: CAWSPGTGPGNTIYF. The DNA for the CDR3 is TGTGCCTGGAGTCCCGGGACAGGGCCTGGAAACACCATATATTTT.

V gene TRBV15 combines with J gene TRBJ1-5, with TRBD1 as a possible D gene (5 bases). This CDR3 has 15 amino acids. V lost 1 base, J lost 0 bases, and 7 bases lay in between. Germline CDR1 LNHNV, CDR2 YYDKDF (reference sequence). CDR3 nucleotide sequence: TGTGCCACCAGCAGAGGGACATTTAGCAATCAGCCCCAGCATTTT. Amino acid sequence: CATSRGTFSNQPQHF.

The CDR3, as DNA: TGTGCCAGCAACGAACAGTCAAACCGGGGTGAGCAGTTCTTC. As protein: CASNEQSNRGEQFF. V gene TRBV2 combines with J gene TRBJ2-1; D is possibly TRBD2 (5 bases). The germline V and J ends were trimmed by 7 bases and 9 bases, with 19 bases remaining between them. There are 14 residues in the CDR3. Germline V gene sequence: CDR1 SNHLY, CDR2 FYNNEI.

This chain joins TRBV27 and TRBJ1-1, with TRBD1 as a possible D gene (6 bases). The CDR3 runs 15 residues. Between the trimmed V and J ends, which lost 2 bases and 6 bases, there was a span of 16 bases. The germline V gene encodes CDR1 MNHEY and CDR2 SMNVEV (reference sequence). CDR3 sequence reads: CASSLEAQGKPEAFF. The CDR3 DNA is TGTGCCAGCAGTTTAGAGGCTCAGGGGAAACCTGAAGCTTTCTTT.

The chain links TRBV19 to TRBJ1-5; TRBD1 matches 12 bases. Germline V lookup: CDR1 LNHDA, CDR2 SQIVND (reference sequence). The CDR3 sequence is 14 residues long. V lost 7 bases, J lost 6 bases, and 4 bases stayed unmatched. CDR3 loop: CASTGTGGIQPQHF. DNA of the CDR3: TGTGCCAGTACCGGGACAGGGGGCATTCAGCCCCAGCATTTT. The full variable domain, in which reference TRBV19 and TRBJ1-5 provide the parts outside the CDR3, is DGGITQSPKYLFRKEGQNVTLSCEQNLNHDAMYWYRQDPGQGLRLIYYSQIVNDFQKGDIAEGYSVSREKKESFPLTVTSAQKNPTAFYLCASTGTGGIQPQHFGDGTRLSIL.

CDR3 DNA: TGTGCCAGCAGCGCGGACAGTTTCTATGGCTACACCTTC. Amino acid sequence: CASSADSFYGYTF. This rearrangement joins TRBV7-9 to TRBJ1-2; D may be TRBD1 (6 bases). Germline V lookup: CDR1 SEHNR, CDR2 FQNEAQ (reference sequence). This CDR3 has 13 residues. Trimming cost V 5 bases and J 4 bases, with 11 bases left between them. Combining the CDR3 with reference TRBV7-9 and TRBJ1-2 gives the whole variable domain DTGVSQNPRHKITKRGQNVTFRCDPISEHNRLYWYRQTLGQGPEFLTYFQNEAQLEKSRLLSDRFSAERPKGSFSTLEIQRTEQGDSAMYLCASSADSFYGYTFGSGTRLTVV.

CDR3 protein: CASSRTGGGNQPQHF. CDR3 sequence (DNA): TGTGCCAGCAGCCGGACAGGGGGGGGCAATCAGCCCCAGCATTTT. The chain has TRBV7-9 and TRBJ1-5, with TRBD1 matching over 10 bases. Trimming at V came to 5 bases and at J to 2 bases, leaving 3 bases not matched to a gene. The CDR3 consists of 15 residues. Germline lookup yields CDR1 SEHNR and CDR2 FQNEAQ (reference sequence).

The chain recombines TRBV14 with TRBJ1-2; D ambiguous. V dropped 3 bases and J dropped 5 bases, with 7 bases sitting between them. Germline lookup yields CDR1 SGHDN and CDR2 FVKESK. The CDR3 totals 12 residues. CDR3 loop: CASSQGRYGYTF. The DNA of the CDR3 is TGTGCCAGCAGCCAGGGGAGATATGGCTACACCTTC.

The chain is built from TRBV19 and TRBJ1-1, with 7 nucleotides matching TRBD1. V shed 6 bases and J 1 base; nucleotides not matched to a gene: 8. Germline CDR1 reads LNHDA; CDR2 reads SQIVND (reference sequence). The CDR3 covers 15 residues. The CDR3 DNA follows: TGTGCCAGTAGGGCGGACAGGAGGGCGAACACTGAAGCTTTCTTT. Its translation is CASRADRRANTEAFF.

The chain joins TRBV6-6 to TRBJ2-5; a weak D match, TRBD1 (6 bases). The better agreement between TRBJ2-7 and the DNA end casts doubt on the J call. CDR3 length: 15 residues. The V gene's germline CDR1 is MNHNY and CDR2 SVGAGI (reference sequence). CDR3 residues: CASSYPLQGSYEQYF. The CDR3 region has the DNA TGTGCCAGCAGTTACCCCTTACAGGGTTCCTACGAGCAGTACTTC.

The CDR3 protein is CASRGQPNSPLHF. In DNA, the CDR3 is TGTGCCAGCCGCGGACAGCCTAATTCACCCCTCCACTTT. V usage is TRBV6-1 and J usage is TRBJ1-6, with D possibly TRBD1 on 6 matching bases. Trimming took off 8 bases at V and 6 bases at J, with 11 bases between the two ends. The length of the CDR3 is 13 residues. From germline, CDR1 is MNHNS and CDR2 SASEGT.

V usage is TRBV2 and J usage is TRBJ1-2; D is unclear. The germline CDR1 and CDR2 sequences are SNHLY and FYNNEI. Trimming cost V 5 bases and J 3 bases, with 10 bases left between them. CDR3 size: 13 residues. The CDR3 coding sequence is TGTGCCAGCAGTCCGCGGGAGGACTATGGCTACACCTTC. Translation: CASSPREDYGYTF. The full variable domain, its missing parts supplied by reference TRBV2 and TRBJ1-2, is EPEVTQTPSHQVTQMGQEVILRCVPISNHLYFYWYRQILGQKVEFLVSFYNNEISEKSEIFDDQFSVERPDGSNFTLKIRSTKLEDSAMYFCASSPREDYGYTFGSGTRLTVV.

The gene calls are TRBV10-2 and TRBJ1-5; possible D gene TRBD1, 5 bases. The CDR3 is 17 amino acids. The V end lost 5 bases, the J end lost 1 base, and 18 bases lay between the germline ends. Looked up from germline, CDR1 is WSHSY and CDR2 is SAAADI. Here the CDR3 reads CASSLDAGTESNQPQHF. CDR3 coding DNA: TGCGCCAGCAGTCTCGACGCCGGGACTGAAAGCAATCAGCCCCAGCATTTT.

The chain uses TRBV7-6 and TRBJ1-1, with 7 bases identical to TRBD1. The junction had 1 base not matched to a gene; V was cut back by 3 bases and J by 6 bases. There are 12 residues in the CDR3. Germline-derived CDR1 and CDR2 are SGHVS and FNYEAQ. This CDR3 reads CASSFQGAEAFF. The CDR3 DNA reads TGTGCCAGCAGCTTTCAGGGGGCTGAAGCTTTCTTT. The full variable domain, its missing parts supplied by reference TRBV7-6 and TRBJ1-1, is GAGVSQSPRYKVTKRGQDVALRCDPISGHVSLYWYRQALGQGPEFLTYFNYEAQQDKSGLPNDRFSAERPEGSISTLTIQRTEQRDSAMYRCASSFQGAEAFFGQGTRLTVV.

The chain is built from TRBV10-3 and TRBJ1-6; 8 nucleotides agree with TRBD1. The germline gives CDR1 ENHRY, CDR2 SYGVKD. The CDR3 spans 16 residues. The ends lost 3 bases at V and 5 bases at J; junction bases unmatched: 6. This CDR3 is CAISDRGRPDNSPLHF. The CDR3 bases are TGTGCCATCAGTGACAGGGGGCGCCCGGATAATTCACCCCTCCACTTT.

The CDR3: CASSLGEGNTIYF. The CDR3, as DNA: TGTGCCAGCAGCTTAGGGGAGGGAAACACCATATATTTT. The V gene is TRBV7-6, the J gene TRBJ1-3; D call uncertain. Germline V gene sequence: CDR1 SGHVS, CDR2 FNYEAQ. The CDR3 has 13 residues. Trimming cost V 1 base and J 4 bases, with 5 bases left between them. Based on the CDR3 plus reference TRBV7-6 and TRBJ1-3, the full variable domain is GAGVSQSPRYKVTKRGQDVALRCDPISGHVSLYWYRQALGQGPEFLTYFNYEAQQDKSGLPNDRFSAERPEGSISTLTIQRTEQRDSAMYRCASSLGEGNTIYFGEGSWLTVV.